The 21 T cell receptor beta chains in this list originate from one sample, sequenced in a study of cytomegalovirus exposure and HLA in healthy donors. Amplification used 60 Vbeta primers and 13 Jbeta primers. Some clones are missing from TCRdb's copy, which holds only in-frame ones; the method was immunoSEQ multiplex PCR. The repertoire holds fewer than 200,000 clones, with less than 80% as singletons. The sample comprised PBMCs. These TCRs come from a man aged 35-49 years in good health and CMV-seronegative.

The chain uses TRBV7-9 and TRBJ1-5; D gene unclear. CDR1 SEHNR and CDR2 FQNEAQ come from the germline V gene (reference sequence). The V end was cut by 3 bases, the J end by 7 bases, with 7 bases between. The CDR3 contains 12 residues. The chain's CDR3 is CASSFGLQPQHF. For the CDR3, the DNA is TGTGCCAGCAGCTTTGGGCTCCAGCCCCAGCATTTT.

Only a few counts were recorded for this clone. V is TRBV6-6 and J is TRBJ2-1, with unresolved D. Germline V gene lookup returns CDR1 MNHNY and CDR2 SVGAGI (reference sequence). CDR3 length: 16 residues. With 0 bases removed from V and 1 base from J, the gap between germline ends came to 10 bases. The DNA of the CDR3 is TGTGCCAGCAGTTACTCTCTTAGACTGTCCTACAATGAGCAGTTCTTC. Translation gives CASSYSLRLSYNEQFF.

V gene TRBV7-2 combines with J gene TRBJ2-1; 7 bases are shared with TRBD1. The germline gives CDR1 SGHTA, CDR2 FQGNSA. This CDR3 has 15 amino acids. V trimming: 3 bases; J trimming: 4 bases; junction bases outside the gene matches: 6. This chain's CDR3 is CASSFGTASYNEQFF. CDR3 nucleotide sequence: TGTGCCAGCAGCTTCGGGACAGCTTCTTACAATGAGCAGTTCTTC.

As concerns this clone: A junction end diverges from the germline sequence, so it may reflect a read error. V and J are TRBV7-7 and TRBJ2-5, with TRBD1 matching 8 bases. There are 14 residues in the CDR3. Germline CDR1 is SSHAT and CDR2 is FNYEAQ (reference sequence). The CDR3 region is CASSRDRGQETQYF. CDR3 DNA sequence: TGTGCTAGCAGCAGAGACAGGGGCCAAGAGACCCAGTACTTC.

The chain has TRBV2 and TRBJ2-2; 9 nucleotides line up with TRBD2. This CDR3 has 16 residues. V lost 4 bases, J lost 0 bases, and 3 bases stayed unmatched. Germline V lookup: CDR1 SNHLY, CDR2 FYNNEI. DNA of the CDR3: TGTGCCAGCAGTGGAGCGGGAGGCTCGAACACCGGGGAGCTGTTTTTT. Its translation is CASSGAGGSNTGELFF. The whole variable domain, filled in from reference TRBV2 and TRBJ2-2, reads EPEVTQTPSHQVTQMGQEVILRCVPISNHLYFYWYRQILGQKVEFLVSFYNNEISEKSEIFDDQFSVERPDGSNFTLKIRSTKLEDSAMYFCASSGAGGSNTGELFFGEGSRLTVL.

This clone has just a few counts. The chain couples TRBV14 to TRBJ1-2; tentatively, D is TRBD1 (6 bases). Trimming removed 3 bases from V and 7 bases from J, with 15 bases in between. The germline V gene has CDR1 SGHDN and CDR2 FVKESK. The CDR3 covers 14 residues. This CDR3 is CASSHQGRSSGYTF. In DNA form, the CDR3 reads TGTGCCAGCAGCCACCAGGGGCGTTCTTCTGGCTACACCTTC.

CDR3 sequence: CATTGAERETQYF. CDR3 nucleotide sequence: TGTGCCACAACAGGGGCCGAGCGGGAGACCCAGTACTTC. The chain uses TRBV10-3 and TRBJ2-5; 7 positions match TRBD1. CDR3 length: 13 residues. The V and J ends lost 10 bases and 5 bases, in that order; junction bases with no gene match: 10. CDR1 ENHRY and CDR2 SYGVKD come from the germline V gene.

This chain joins TRBV10-3 and TRBJ1-3, with D unclear. Germline-derived CDR1 and CDR2 are ENHRY and SYGVKD. CDR3 length: 15 residues. Deletions cut 4 bases from V and 1 base from J, with 11 bases between. The CDR3 protein is CAISVTWASGNTIYF. The DNA for the CDR3 is TGTGCCATCAGTGTAACTTGGGCGTCTGGAAACACCATATATTTT.

The chain employs TRBV4-1 and TRBJ2-2; D ambiguous. The CDR3 sequence is 14 residues long. Trimming took 0 bases from V and 6 from J, leaving 8 bases between them. CDR1 and CDR2 (germline): MGHRA, YSYEKL. The CDR3 loop reads CASSQEPVPGELFF. The CDR3, as DNA: TGCGCCAGCAGCCAAGAACCAGTCCCCGGGGAGCTGTTTTTT.

This sequence joins TRBV9 and TRBJ2-5; D gene ambiguous. CDR3 length: 15 amino acids. The V gene lost 4 bases and the J gene lost 1 base, with 14 bases spanning the gap. Germline values: CDR1 SGDLS, CDR2 YYNGEE. CDR3 region: CASSPGSYVQETQYF. CDR3 sequence (DNA): TGTGCCAGCAGCCCTGGCTCTTACGTCCAAGAGACCCAGTACTTC.

This clone was recorded once. The gene calls are TRBV28 and TRBJ2-1, with 7 bases matching TRBD2. Germline V gene data show CDR1 as MDHEN and CDR2 as SYDVKM. CDR3 length: 17 residues. With 3 bases clipped from V and 0 bases from J, the junction kept 8 bases outside the gene matches. CDR3: CASSFISGPSSYNEQFF. Here the CDR3 DNA reads TGTGCCAGCAGTTTCATTAGCGGGCCTAGCTCCTACAATGAGCAGTTCTTC.

In regard to this clone: Compared with germline, one end of the junction differs, possibly owing to a read error. This chain connects TRBV5-1 to TRBJ2-2, with D perhaps TRBD2 (5 bases). The length of the CDR3 is 14 residues. Germline lookup yields CDR1 SGHRS and CDR2 YFSETQ. The CDR3 region is CASSYGPNTGEPFF. DNA for the CDR3: TGCGCCAGCAGCTATGGACCGAACACCGGGGAGCCGTTTTTT.

The chain recombines TRBV30 with TRBJ2-3, with a possible D match to TRBD2 (6 bases). V was cut by 4 bases and J by 2 bases, with 10 bases left in between. CDR1 is GTSNPN and CDR2 is SVGIG in the germline V gene (reference sequence). The CDR3 length is 13 residues. The CDR3 coding sequence is TGTGCCTGGAACTCGGGAGTCACAGATACGCAGTATTTT. Amino acids: CAWNSGVTDTQYF. Based on the CDR3 plus reference TRBV30 and TRBJ2-3, the full variable domain is SQTIHQWPATLVQPVGSPLSLECTVEGTSNPNLYWYRQAAGRGLQLLFYSVGIGQISSEVPQNLSASRPQDRQFILSSKKLLLSDSGFYLCAWNSGVTDTQYFGPGTRLTVL.

The chain has TRBV2 and TRBJ2-3; tentatively, D is TRBD1 (5 bases). Deletions cut 2 bases from V and 0 bases from J, with 12 bases between. From germline, CDR1 is SNHLY and CDR2 FYNNEI. This CDR3 region has 16 residues. The CDR3 spells CASSETRAESTDTQYF. For the CDR3, the DNA is TGTGCCAGCAGTGAAACCAGGGCAGAGAGCACAGATACGCAGTATTTT.

The J gene is TRBJ2-5, the V gene TRBV6-1; 7 bases are a match to TRBD1. Germline V gives CDR1 MNHNS, CDR2 SASEGT. The V and J ends lost 5 bases and 2 bases, in that order; junction bases with no gene match: 5. The CDR3 sequence is 14 residues long. The CDR3 reads CASSPGTAQETQYF. CDR3 nucleotides: TGTGCCAGCAGTCCCGGGACAGCACAAGAGACCCAGTACTTC.

CDR3 sequence reads: CASRWTGVYEQYF. The CDR3 DNA reads TGTGCCAGCAGGTGGACAGGGGTCTACGAGCAGTACTTC. This chain links TRBV6-1 with TRBJ2-7; 9 bases line up with TRBD1. The CDR3 contains 13 residues. Germline V lookup: CDR1 MNHNS, CDR2 SASEGT. V dropped 6 bases and J dropped 3; count of bases not matched to a gene: 3.

The chain is built from TRBV19 and TRBJ1-1; no definite D call. Looked up from germline, CDR1 is LNHDA and CDR2 is SQIVND (reference sequence). Trimming took off 8 bases at V and 2 bases at J, with 6 bases between the two ends. CDR3 length: 11 amino acids. In DNA form, the CDR3 reads TGTGCCAGTTCGGGTAACACTGAAGCTTTCTTT. The encoded protein is CASSGNTEAFF.

This chain links TRBV2 with TRBJ1-5; TRBD1 aligns across 9 bases. Germline lookup yields CDR1 SNHLY and CDR2 FYNNEI. With 8 bases clipped from V and 6 bases from J, the junction kept 5 bases outside the gene matches. The CDR3 consists of 13 residues. The CDR3 loop reads CASQGQGSQPQHF. The CDR3 coding sequence is TGTGCCAGCCAGGGACAGGGTAGTCAGCCCCAGCATTTT.

Remarks on this clone: This CDR3 is also generated by other DNA sequences in the sample. This chain joins TRBV6-5 and TRBJ2-7; 11 bases match TRBD2. Germline loops: CDR1 MNHEY, CDR2 SVGAGI. The CDR3 runs to 15 residues. With V trimmed by 5 bases and J by 4 bases, 7 bases remained unmatched. The CDR3 nucleotides are TGTGCCAGCAGTAGCGCTGGGACTAGCGGATACGAGCAGTACTTC. It encodes CASSSAGTSGYEQYF.

V usage is TRBV28 and J usage is TRBJ2-2, with 8 bases matching TRBD1. The CDR3 spans 14 residues. With 3 bases clipped from V and 7 bases from J, the junction kept 4 bases outside the gene matches. From germline, CDR1 is MDHEN and CDR2 SYDVKM. The CDR3 loop is CASSLGQVFGELFF. The CDR3 DNA follows: TGTGCCAGCAGTTTGGGACAGGTATTCGGGGAGCTGTTTTTT.

The V and J genes are TRBV10-3 and TRBJ1-2, with 9 bases aligning to TRBD1. This CDR3 region has 15 residues. Germline CDR1 ENHRY, CDR2 SYGVKD. Losses at the gene ends were 2 bases for V and 7 bases for J; bases not matched to a gene: 8. CDR3 DNA sequence: TGTGCCATCAGTGAGCCCCGGACAGGGGTTGGTGGCTACACCTTC. Translation gives CAISEPRTGVGGYTF.